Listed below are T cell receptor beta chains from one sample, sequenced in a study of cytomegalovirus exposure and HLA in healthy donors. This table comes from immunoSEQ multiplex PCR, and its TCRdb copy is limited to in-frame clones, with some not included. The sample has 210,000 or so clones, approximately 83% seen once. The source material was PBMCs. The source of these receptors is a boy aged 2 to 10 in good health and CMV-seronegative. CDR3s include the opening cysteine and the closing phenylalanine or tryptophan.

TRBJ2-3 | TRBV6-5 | CASSLRGNSDTQYF
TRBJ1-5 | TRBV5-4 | CASSPGTGINQPQHF
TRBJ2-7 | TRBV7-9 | CASSLVVKNSYEQYF
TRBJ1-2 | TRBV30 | CAWSAQGRSGYTF
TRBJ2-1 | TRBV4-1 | CASSQELAGGGNEQFF
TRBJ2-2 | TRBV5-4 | CASSFESFTNPGELFF
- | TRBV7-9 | CASSLVYEQYF
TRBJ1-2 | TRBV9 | CASSASKDRAGGYTF
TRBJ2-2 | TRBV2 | CARRGALGGTGELFF
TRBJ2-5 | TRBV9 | CASSGGEVGETQYF
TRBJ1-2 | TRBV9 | CASRRTLNYGYTF
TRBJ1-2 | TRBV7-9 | CASSRDRGNYGYTF
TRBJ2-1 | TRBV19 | CASKGGVDNEQFF
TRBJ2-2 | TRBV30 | CAWSVRSGRAKGYTGELFF
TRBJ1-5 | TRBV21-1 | CASSNFITGTVGQPQHF
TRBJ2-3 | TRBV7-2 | CASSLTRATDTQYF
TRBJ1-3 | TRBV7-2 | CASSQSRTGGRRNTIYF
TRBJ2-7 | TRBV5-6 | CASSLVGTGSSEQYF
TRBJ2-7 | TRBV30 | CAWSVLALGDYEQYF
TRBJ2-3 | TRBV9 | CASSPEAGGDTQYF
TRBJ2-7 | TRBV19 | CASSIRGTGDDEQYF
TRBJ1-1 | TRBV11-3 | CASSSQGGNTEAFF
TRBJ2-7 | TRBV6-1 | CASSYGQSTYEQYF
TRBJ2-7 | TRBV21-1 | CASSKKRGQGARYEQYF
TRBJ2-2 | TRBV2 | CASSARHETGELFF
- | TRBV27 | CASSLSGIPSDEQYF
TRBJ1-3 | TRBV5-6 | CASSLGQGPSGNTIYF
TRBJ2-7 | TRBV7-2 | CASSWRTSGRGEQYF
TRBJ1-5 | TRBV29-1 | CSVGGEVEPQHF
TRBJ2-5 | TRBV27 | CASRYQTGRQLGTQYF
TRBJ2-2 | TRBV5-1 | CASSEGETGYNTGELFF
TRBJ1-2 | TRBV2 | CASSGEGARGYTF
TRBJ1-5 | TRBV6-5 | CASSYSQGAQPQHF
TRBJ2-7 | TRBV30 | CAWGQVDSYEQYF
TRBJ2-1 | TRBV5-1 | CASSLVGNNEQFF
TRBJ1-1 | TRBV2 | CATGGGTEAFF
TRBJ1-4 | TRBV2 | CASSGDSRSEKLFF
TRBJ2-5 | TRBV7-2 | CASSQNRERETQYF
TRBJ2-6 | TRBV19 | CASSAEPGAGANVLTF
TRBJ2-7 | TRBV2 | CASRADSDSYEQYF
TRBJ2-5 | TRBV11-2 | CASSYPGQVGQETQYF
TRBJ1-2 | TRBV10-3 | CAISESQGAGYGYTF
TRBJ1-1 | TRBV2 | CASSEMDNMNTEAFF
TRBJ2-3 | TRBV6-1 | CASSEAGYTDTQYF
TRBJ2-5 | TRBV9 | CASSSWTGGETQYF
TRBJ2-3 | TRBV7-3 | CASSPYSSDTQYF
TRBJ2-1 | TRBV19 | CASSMGGYNEQFF
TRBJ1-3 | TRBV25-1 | CASSEPTGLRNTIYF
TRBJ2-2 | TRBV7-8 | CASSLEAGGGTGELFF
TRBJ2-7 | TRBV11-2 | CASSLGTGSYEQYF
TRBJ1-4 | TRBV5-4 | CASSQTTGRATNEKLFF
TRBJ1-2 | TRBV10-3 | CAISEPNYGYTF
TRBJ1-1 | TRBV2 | CASSDYRDTEAFF
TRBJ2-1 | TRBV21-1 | CASCTSVCSYNEQFF
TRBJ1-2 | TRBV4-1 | CASSQDLRTEGYGYTF
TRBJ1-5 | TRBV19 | CASSLGQGANQPQHF
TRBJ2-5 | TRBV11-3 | CASSSGREETQYF